This TCR beta chain was captured in a study of shared clonotypes between healthy human individuals. V lost 5 bases to trimming and J lost 0 bases, with 22 bases between them. This CDR3 is built from 18 residues. Per the germline V gene, CDR1 is SGHAT and CDR2 is FQNNGV. TCRdb's table, derived via immunoSEQ multiplex PCR, lists solely in-frame clones and lacks some. Seen here are 1.6 million or so clones, approximately 98.5% observed once, and the top ten hold around 0.33%. This chain connects TRBV11-2 to TRBJ1-1, with D unclear. Source material: naive CD4+ T cells sorted from blood. The subset denotes: CD45RA+ positively selected. The TCR comes from a man aged 30-40 years in good health. The CDR3 DNA sequence: TGTGCCAGCAGCCCCTTACGAGCCAGAGGGTTAATGAACACTGAAGCTTTCTTT. Its protein product is CASSPLRARGLMNTEAFF.